A selection of T cell receptor beta chains follows, all from one sample in a study of blood T cells in healthy people across ages. TCRdb re-called the 5' RACE reads through MiXCR, storing one row per CDR3 protein. The table shows over 750,000 distinct CDR3 sequences, with roughly 25% occurring only once. The same data also contributed to another study, on T cells of mothers and their children.

Material: blood. The receptor source for this set is a boy between 10 and 17 years old in good health. Each CDR3 is given with its conserved first and last residue. The D gene is left open where the match is weak. Clone sizes are given selectively: once, few, many, or a class where the clone is expanded.

clone size: NA
D gene: NA
J gene: TRBJ2-4
V gene: TRBV3-1
CDR3 DNA: TGTGCCAACAGCCAGGTTTTGGCTCCGAACATTCAGTACTTC
CDR3 protein: CANSQVLAPNIQYF

clone size: NA
D gene: NA
J gene: TRBJ1-5
V gene: TRBV28
CDR3 DNA: TGTGCCAGCAGTTTTCATCAGCCCCAGCATTTT
CDR3 protein: CASSFHQPQHF

clone size: once
D gene: NA
J gene: TRBJ2-7
V gene: TRBV29-1
CDR3 DNA: TGCAGCGTCCGAGGATGGACCTCCGAGCAGTACTTC
CDR3 protein: CSVRGWTSEQYF

clone size: NA
D gene: TRBD2
J gene: TRBJ2-2
V gene: TRBV12-3/TRBV12-4
CDR3 DNA: TGTGCCAGCAGTCCGGGACTAGCGGGTCTACTCGATGTCACCGGGGAGCTGTTTTTT
CDR3 protein: CASSPGLAGLLDVTGELFF

clone size: few
D gene: TRBD2
J gene: TRBJ2-7
V gene: TRBV6-2/TRBV6-3
CDR3 DNA: TGTGCCAGCAGGGAGGGACTAGCGGGAGGGATCGGCGAGCAGTACTTC
CDR3 protein: CASREGLAGGIGEQYF

clone size: once
D gene: NA
J gene: TRBJ2-5
V gene: TRBV7-9
CDR3 DNA: TGTGCCAGCGTGGCAGGGGGGCAAGAGACCCAGTACTTC
CDR3 protein: CASVAGGQETQYF

clone size: few
D gene: NA
J gene: TRBJ2-1
V gene: TRBV7-6
CDR3 DNA: TGTGCCAGCAGCCCCCTATCGGGACTTGGAAACAATGAGCAGTTCTTC
CDR3 protein: CASSPLSGLGNNEQFF

clone size: few
D gene: TRBD2
J gene: TRBJ2-5
V gene: TRBV12-3/TRBV12-4
CDR3 DNA: TGTGCCAGCAGTTCTAGGACTAGCGTAGAGACCCAGTACTTC
CDR3 protein: CASSSRTSVETQYF

clone size: many
D gene: TRBD2
J gene: TRBJ2-3
V gene: TRBV5-5
CDR3 DNA: TGTGCCAGCAGGACTAGCGGGAGAGATACGCAGTATTTT
CDR3 protein: CASRTSGRDTQYF

clone size: NA
D gene: NA
J gene: TRBJ2-3
V gene: TRBV6-5
CDR3 DNA: TGTGCCAGCAGTTACTCCTTTACCACAGATACGCAGTATTTT
CDR3 protein: CASSYSFTTDTQYF

clone size: NA
D gene: NA
J gene: TRBJ2-1
V gene: TRBV7-2
CDR3 DNA: TGTGCCAGCAGCTTGGTGGGGGCGCCGGGGAGTGAGCAGTTCTTC
CDR3 protein: CASSLVGAPGSEQFF

clone size: few
D gene: NA
J gene: TRBJ2-7
V gene: TRBV9
CDR3 DNA: TGTGCCAGCAGCGTAGCGGAGCACCCGACGAAGATCGAGCAGCACTTC
CDR3 protein: CASSVAEHPTKIEQHF

clone size: NA
D gene: TRBD2
J gene: TRBJ2-1
V gene: TRBV7-9
CDR3 DNA: TGTGCCAGCAGCCTTGCTAGCGGGAGAGAAGATGAGCAGTTCTTC
CDR3 protein: CASSLASGREDEQFF

clone size: few
D gene: NA
J gene: TRBJ1-6
V gene: TRBV6-6
CDR3 DNA: TGTGCCAGCCAGAGCTCCTATAATTCACCCCTCCACTTT
CDR3 protein: CASQSSYNSPLHF

clone size: few
D gene: NA
J gene: TRBJ1-4
V gene: TRBV5-1
CDR3 DNA: TGCGCCAGCAGATCGAAGGTTGGTGCCCTGGAGGAAAAACTGTTTTTT
CDR3 protein: CASRSKVGALEEKLFF

clone size: NA
D gene: NA
J gene: TRBJ2-5
V gene: TRBV2
CDR3 DNA: TGTGCCAACGAGGCGGGTATTACCTGGGGGACCCAGTACTTC
CDR3 protein: CANEAGITWGTQYF

clone size: NA
D gene: TRBD2
J gene: TRBJ2-3
V gene: TRBV6-6
CDR3 DNA: TGTGCCAGCAGGTCTAGCGGGAGGGCGGATACGCAGTATTTT
CDR3 protein: CASRSSGRADTQYF

clone size: NA
D gene: TRBD1
J gene: TRBJ2-3
V gene: TRBV20-1
CDR3 DNA: TGCAGTGCTTCGGACAGGCGCAGCACAGATACGCAGTATTTT
CDR3 protein: CSASDRRSTDTQYF

clone size: NA
D gene: TRBD2
J gene: TRBJ2-1
V gene: TRBV2
CDR3 DNA: TGTGCCAGCAGTGAAGGATCTGGGAGGACTAGCGGAACGTACAATGAGCAGTTCTTC
CDR3 protein: CASSEGSGRTSGTYNEQFF

clone size: few
D gene: NA
J gene: TRBJ2-5
V gene: TRBV7-9
CDR3 DNA: TGTGCCAGCAGCAGGGACATGCAAGAGACCCAGTACTTC
CDR3 protein: CASSRDMQETQYF

clone size: NA
D gene: NA
J gene: TRBJ2-7
V gene: TRBV12-5
CDR3 DNA: TGTGCTAGTGGCTTAATTGGCCGGTTTGAATTACAGTACGAGCAGTACTTC
CDR3 protein: CASGLIGRFELQYEQYF

clone size: NA
D gene: TRBD2
J gene: TRBJ2-7
V gene: TRBV29-1
CDR3 DNA: TGCAGCGTTGAAATACCTAGCGGGAGGGTCCACGAGCAGTACTTC
CDR3 protein: CSVEIPSGRVHEQYF

clone size: NA
D gene: TRBD1
J gene: TRBJ2-1
V gene: TRBV27
CDR3 DNA: TGTGCTAGCAGGATGACAGGGTTGGATGAGCAGTTCTTC
CDR3 protein: CASRMTGLDEQFF

clone size: few
D gene: NA
J gene: TRBJ2-1
V gene: TRBV10-3
CDR3 DNA: TGTGCCATCAGCGACTCAGAGAGCTCCTACAATGAGCAGTTCTTC
CDR3 protein: CAISDSESSYNEQFF

clone size: many
D gene: TRBD1
J gene: TRBJ1-1
V gene: TRBV28
CDR3 DNA: TGTGCCAGCAAGACGGACAGGGCCCAAGGCACTGAAGCTTTCTTT
CDR3 protein: CASKTDRAQGTEAFF

clone size: NA
D gene: TRBD2
J gene: TRBJ2-1
V gene: TRBV20-1
CDR3 DNA: TGCAGTGCAAGAGGCGGGGGTGACCACAATGAGCAGTTCTTC
CDR3 protein: CSARGGGDHNEQFF

clone size: NA
D gene: NA
J gene: TRBJ2-3
V gene: TRBV29-1
CDR3 DNA: TGCAGCGTTGAGGCAGGGTGGGCAGATACGCAGTATTTT
CDR3 protein: CSVEAGWADTQYF

clone size: NA
D gene: NA
J gene: TRBJ1-4
V gene: TRBV6-5
CDR3 DNA: TGTGCCAGCTCTAAATACGGTGCAACTAATGAAAAACTGTTTTTT
CDR3 protein: CASSKYGATNEKLFF

clone size: few
D gene: NA
J gene: TRBJ2-1
V gene: TRBV4-3
CDR3 DNA: TGCGCCAGCAGCCAGGAACCTTCGGGGCTCAATGAGCAGTTCTTC
CDR3 protein: CASSQEPSGLNEQFF

clone size: few
D gene: NA
J gene: TRBJ1-4
V gene: TRBV3-1
CDR3 DNA: TGTGCCAGCAGCTACAGGGAGACTAATGAAAAACTGTTTTTT
CDR3 protein: CASSYRETNEKLFF

clone size: few
D gene: TRBD1
J gene: TRBJ2-7
V gene: TRBV11-2
CDR3 DNA: TGTGCCAGCAGCACCAACAGGGGGTCTACCTACGAGCAGTACTTC
CDR3 protein: CASSTNRGSTYEQYF

clone size: few
D gene: NA
J gene: TRBJ1-2
V gene: TRBV7-2
CDR3 DNA: TGTGCCAGCAGCTTAGGAGGGTGGCTTCAAGGCTACACCTTC
CDR3 protein: CASSLGGWLQGYTF

clone size: few
D gene: TRBD2
J gene: TRBJ2-1
V gene: TRBV10-1
CDR3 DNA: TGCGCCAGCAGTGAGGATATAGCGGGAGGGCCCTACAATGAGCAGTTCTTC
CDR3 protein: CASSEDIAGGPYNEQFF

clone size: few
D gene: NA
J gene: TRBJ2-7
V gene: TRBV19
CDR3 DNA: TGTGCCAGTAAGGGTAGGGGCAGCTCCTACAATGAGCAGTACTTC
CDR3 protein: CASKGRGSSYNEQYF

clone size: NA
D gene: TRBD1
J gene: TRBJ1-1
V gene: TRBV7-9
CDR3 DNA: TGTGCCAGCAGCGAAGGAGGACAGGGGTTTAACACTGAAGCTTTCTTT
CDR3 protein: CASSEGGQGFNTEAFF